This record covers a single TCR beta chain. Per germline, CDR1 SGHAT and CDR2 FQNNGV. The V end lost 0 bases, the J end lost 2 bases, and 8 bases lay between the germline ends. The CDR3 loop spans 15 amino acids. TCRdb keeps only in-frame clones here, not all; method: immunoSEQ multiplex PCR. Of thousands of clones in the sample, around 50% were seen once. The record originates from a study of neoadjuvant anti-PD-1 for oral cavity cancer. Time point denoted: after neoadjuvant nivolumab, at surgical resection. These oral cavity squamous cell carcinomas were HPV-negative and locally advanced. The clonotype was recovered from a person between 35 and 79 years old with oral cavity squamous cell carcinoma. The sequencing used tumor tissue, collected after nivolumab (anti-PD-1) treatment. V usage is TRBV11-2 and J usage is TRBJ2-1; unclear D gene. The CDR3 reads CASSLEANPYNEQFF. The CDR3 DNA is TGTGCCAGCAGCTTAGAAGCCAACCCCTACAATGAGCAGTTCTTC.